The entry below describes one TCR beta chain. In this sample, this clone turned up a few times. The specificity of this receptor is unknown. No clone much larger than this one lies a single base away; base qualities are absent. V lost 6 bases and J lost 5 bases; the stretch between them is 19 bases long. The germline V gene provides CDR1 SGHRS and CDR2 YFSETQ. Inclusive of the bounding cysteine and phenylalanine, the CDR3 is 15 residues long. Of the read, only the CDR3 DNA is kept; its 45 bases are in frame from base 1. This sample is part of a study of cytomegalovirus exposure and HLA in healthy donors (TCRdb year 2017). Broadly, across the study: In an earlier analysis of approximately 640 of the donors, 250 to 350 Gb of sequence data and 117 million unique TCR beta sequences from about 190 million T cells were reported. In an earlier analysis of a few hundred of the donors, high-throughput TCR beta sequencing was used to judge whether each TCR beta V gene segment behaved as functional or pseudogenic. The aim of the study was to test whether cataloging public T cell receptors could identify signatures of past pathogen exposure. Roughly five DR-DQ haplotypes were handled as single units for association and clustering, since linkage in the cohort was strong. To study patterns of TCR occurrence, a later analysis re-analyzed previously published TCR beta repertoires from just over 650 donors and added high-resolution HLA genotyping. To predict cytomegalovirus infection status, the study combined high-throughput TCR immunosequencing, statistical association of individual TCRs with disease status, and machine learning. Roughly 310 gigabases of sequencing data and around 87 million unique TCR sequences were included in an early release covering around 600 HLA-typed donors. Alongside the repertoire data, information on donor age, sex, ethnicity and CMV serostatus was compiled. Every repertoire in the discovery cohort had been generated on one and the same sequencing platform. HLA typing covered class I and class II loci at four-digit resolution. Along with the approximately 650-subject first cohort, a separate validation cohort of over a hundred different subjects was used. In a later genetic analysis, genome-wide SNP genotypes for about 55% of the roughly 670 donors were used, and that subset was treated as a discovery cohort. The T cell repertoires of around 730 subjects were profiled by immunosequencing and related to cytomegalovirus serostatus. The number of donors typed differed by locus, with roughly 620-630 for A, B, C, DRB1 and DQB1, around 560 for DQA1, 600 to 610 for DPA1, and around 450 for DPB1. Across approximately 420 genotyped donors of the cohort, an average of approximately 240,000 unique TCR beta nucleotide sequences per donor were sequenced, and 15% to 20% of those sequences were non-productive. Rather than drawing on any new phenotypic data, the later analysis identified candidate immune exposures from TCR beta sequences and the way those sequences occurred across donors. Of the roughly 400 genotyped donors, approximately 82% fell in the genetic ancestry cluster associated with self-reported Caucasian donors.

Broad study findings and their caveats: Roughly uniform sequencing depth across donors was assumed in presence/absence analyses, although this assumption may not hold. Correlated functional status among segregating V segments might reflect linkage disequilibrium, but an unknown experimental factor could not be ruled out. In a later analysis, most CMV-associated TCR beta chains were found to appear HLA-restricted, with HLA associations seemingly driven largely by CMV exposure. The classifier was reported to diagnose cytomegalovirus status with high specificity and sensitivity in both the original and validation cohorts. According to a later analysis, TCR association rates differed among HLA loci, with DRB1 alleles showing the most associated TCRs and HLA-C alleles showing the fewest. Some IMGT-functional V segments, including TRBV6-2 and TRBV6-3, could not be distinguished by the 87-base-pair reads and were therefore excluded. For the cohort, immune exposure information was limited to CMV serostatus. In a later analysis, several top co-occurrence clusters were reported to appear linked to parvovirus B19, influenza, CMV and Epstein-Barr virus. A few of the identified cytomegalovirus-associated TCR beta chains were confirmed in vitro to be specific for cytomegalovirus antigens. The earlier analysis of fewer than 750 of the donors excluded roughly 17 rarely observed V segments, including chromosome 9 orphons, because counts were too low. Only TCR beta chains were sequenced in this cohort, and the absence of alpha or paired-chain data limited detectable features. At a false discovery rate of 0.05, a later analysis linked 16,951 TCR beta sequences to specific HLA alleles. A total of about 150 TCR beta chains were listed by the study as associated with cytomegalovirus. Broadly in line with IMGT annotations, most TCR beta V segments showed up in productive rearrangements about 87% or about 30% of the time in an earlier analysis of roughly 590 of the donors. Compared with equally common non-associated chains, HLA-associated TCR beta chains in a later analysis were more clonally expanded and had lower generation probabilities. A further reported finding was that TCR beta sequences accurately predicted the HLA-A and HLA-B alleles for most subjects in the first cohort. In a later genetic analysis, fewer N-insertions in productive TCRs were reported among donors in an Asian-associated ancestry cluster than the approximately 670-donor mean. A cluster of highly shared sequence variants was judged likely to be a technical artifact of the sequencing pipeline. When HLA alleles, especially DR and DQ, strongly co-occurred, TCR associations were difficult to assign to individual alleles. Across donors, most TCR sequences were observed very rarely, whereas some public TCRs were present in many individuals. The authors suggested that the approach could potentially be extended to other disease states and immunological phenotypes. In a later genetic analysis, a missense DCLRE1C variant was associated with V-gene and J-gene trimming of TCR beta chains, and the association was replicated in an independent cohort. Because HLA typing was unavailable for some donors at each locus, only the typed subset was used in association tests.

The cohort comprised some 680 healthy bone marrow donors. At the time of sampling, all cohort members were nominally healthy, though unrecorded immune exposures were likely present. The donor was CMV seropositive and belonged to the group of more than 250 seropositive cohort members. A peripheral blood sample was provided by each donor, and peripheral blood mononuclear cells were used for TCR beta sequencing. Genomic DNA extraction from the blood cell samples was performed with the Qiagen DNeasy Blood Extraction Kit. The library came from the immunoSEQ multiplex PCR assay. For the multiplex PCR, a mixture combining 60 forward primers for TCR Vbeta segments and 13 reverse primers for TCR Jbeta segments was used. Amplification of the CDR3 region of rearranged TCR beta genes was performed with a multiplex PCR assay on genomic DNA. The amplified TCR beta libraries were sequenced on the Illumina HiSeq System as 87-base-pair reads. The original pipeline was this. In a later analysis, roughly 80 million unique TCR beta chains were counted across the roughly 610 repertoires, and approximately 9.9 million of these chains were shared by at least two donors. To remove PCR and sequencing errors, raw reads were error-corrected and collapsed into unique sequences using a nearest-neighbor algorithm that merged closely related sequences. CDR3 sequences were aligned to IMGT reference sequences to assign V, D and J gene segments. For a sequence to be retained, a match of at least six nucleotides to both a V gene segment and a J gene segment was required. A rearrangement was called productive if the CDR3 had no stop codons and remained in frame with V and J, and every other rearrangement was called non-productive. Following IMGT convention, CDR3 was defined as the stretch from the second conserved V-encoded cysteine to the conserved J-encoded phenylalanine. Sequences without an unambiguous match to a single V gene segment were excluded from the earlier analysis of approximately 560 of the donors. An earlier analysis of some 500 of the donors classified V segments as functional when productive rearrangements were above 56.7% and as segregating when the standard deviation between donors was above 5%. A statistical classification framework was built to diagnose cytomegalovirus status from the catalog of TCR beta chain sequences. V and J gene assignment, in a later analysis, came from comparing TCR nucleotide sequences with IMGT/GENE-DB human TR gene sequences. The TCRdist pipeline was used in a later analysis to assign CDR3 sequences and most-parsimonious VDJ recombination scenarios. A later analysis defined each TCR beta chain by its CDR3 amino acid sequence plus V-gene family, and excluded reads lacking a unique V-gene family. In a later analysis, approximately 590 highly shared, low-generation-probability nucleotide sequences were removed to address suspected cross-contamination and a sequencing artifact. For each public chain, a later analysis derived a clonal expansion index from normalized ranks of inferred template counts within each repertoire. In a later analysis, generation probabilities were computed with a VDJ recombination model fitted to out-of-frame rearrangements, and the resulting probabilities were checked against IGoR. In a later analysis, hypergeometric tests were used to score TCR-TCR, TCR-HLA and TCR-CMV co-occurrence, with a repertoire-size bias correction applied to TCR pairs. In a later analysis, false discovery rates were estimated by permuting HLA or CMV assignments 20 times. In a later analysis, co-occurring TCRs were grouped using DBSCAN, and TCRdist sequence similarity was added for clustering within HLA-allele-positive subsets. Co-occurrence clustering excluded repertoires with fewer than 30,000 or more than 120,000 public chains, plus five with anomalous nucleotide sharing. Drawn from immuneACCESS, this table holds only the in-frame rearrangements with V and J called that TCRdb kept. Clones are partly lost; checked studies trace under half to an unresolved V gene and leave the rest unexplained. The V and J calls and clone size are taken from that table; D and trimming were inferred from the DNA. The sample table shows approximately 82,000 clones, and about a tenth are seen once. Around 24% of the sample is taken by the ten largest.

This chain is built from TRBV5-1 and TRBJ2-3, and possibly TRBD2, on 6 matching bases. The sequencing input was PBMCs. The receptor was derived from a man aged 55 to 70 in good health and CMV-seropositive. The nucleotides read TGCGCCAGCACCATCCTTGGGGGGAGAGAAGATACGCAGTATTTT. It translates to CASTILGGREDTQYF.